This T cell receptor (beta chain) was observed in a study of a mutant IDH1 vaccine in newly diagnosed glioma. Study-wide background: Before enrollment, the patients had been treated with radiotherapy alone, temozolomide alone, or both together. Most of them had received both. Study results and caveats: No link was apparently found between pseudoprogression and changes in top peripheral T cell clonotypes. Patients showed vaccine-induced immune responses at a rate of more than 80%.

About this clone: No antigen is known for it.

The data were produced by immunoSEQ multiplex PCR, yet TCRdb's version contains in-frame clones alone and is incomplete. This table has 20,000 to 25,000 clones, approximately 85% appearing once. Time point indicated: baseline, week 1 (first vaccination visit). Stated treatment: pre-vaccination baseline after standard-of-care therapy. New IDH1-mutant, ATRX-lost WHO grade 3 or 4 astrocytomas occurred in donors. The CDR3 contains 14 residues. Germline V CDR1 and CDR2: SNHLY, FYNNEI. Trimming shortened V by 7 bases and J by 7 bases, and 16 bases separated the two germline ends. The receptor's source is a man in his forties with glioma. The sequences come from PBMCs, collected from a glioma patient treated with radiotherapy, temozolomide or both. The chain links TRBV2 to TRBJ1-4; TRBD1 might be the D (6 bases). CDR3 protein: CASTREQGGEKLFF. The CDR3 region has the DNA TGTGCCAGCACTCGCGAACAGGGAGGTGAAAAACTGTTTTTT.